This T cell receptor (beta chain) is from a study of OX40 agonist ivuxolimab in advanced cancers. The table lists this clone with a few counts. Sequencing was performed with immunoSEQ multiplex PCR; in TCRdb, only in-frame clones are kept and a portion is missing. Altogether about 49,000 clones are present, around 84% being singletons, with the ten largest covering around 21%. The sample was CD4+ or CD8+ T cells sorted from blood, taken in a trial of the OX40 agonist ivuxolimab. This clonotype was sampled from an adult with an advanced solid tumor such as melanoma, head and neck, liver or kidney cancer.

The CDR3, as DNA: TGTGCCAGCAGCTTGCGGGGGGGCGCAAACACCGGGGAGCTGTTTTTT. It yields the protein CASSLRGGANTGELFF. The gene calls are TRBV5-4 and TRBJ2-2, with TRBD2 identical over 8 bases. Germline-derived CDR1 and CDR2 are SGHNT and YYREEE (reference sequence). V trimming: 1 base; J trimming: 2 bases; junction bases outside the gene matches: 4. The CDR3 runs 16 residues.